These 31 T cell receptor beta chains came from one sample sequenced in a study of brain metastases from non-small cell lung cancer. Measured with immunoSEQ multiplex PCR; TCRdb has only the in-frame clones, and not every one. The sample yields about 2,300 clones, roughly 84% seen once. Sequenced material: primary lung tumor tissue. The receptors come from a donor at least 40 years old with non-small cell lung cancer.

The gene calls are TRBV30 and TRBJ1-3, with D maybe TRBD1 (5 bases). This CDR3 has 17 amino acids. V lost 0 bases to trimming and J lost 2 bases, with 17 bases between them. Germline values: CDR1 GTSNPN, CDR2 SVGIG (reference sequence). In DNA form, the CDR3 reads TGTGCCTGGAGTGTGGGGTTCGACAGTAAGACTGGAAACACCATATATTTT. Translating it yields CAWSVGFDSKTGNTIYF.

This chain links TRBV7-2 with TRBJ1-6, with D possibly TRBD1 on 6 matching bases. The V end lost 1 base, the J end lost 10 bases, and 17 bases lay between the germline ends. This CDR3 has 16 amino acids. The germline gives CDR1 SGHTA, CDR2 FQGNSA. CDR3 in amino acids: CASSLVRGGRGSPLHF. In nucleotides, the CDR3 is TGTGCCAGCAGCTTAGTCCGGGGGGGGCGCGGGTCACCCCTCCACTTT.

This sequence joins TRBV29-1 and TRBJ2-7; a possible D gene is TRBD1 (5 bases). CDR1 is SQVTM and CDR2 is ANQGSEA in the germline V gene. V was cut by 6 bases and J by 1 base, with 13 bases left in between. CDR3 size: 13 residues. The CDR3 nucleotides read TGCAGCGTAGACAGTCCCCCTTCCTACGAGCAGTACTTC. This codes for CSVDSPPSYEQYF.

V gene TRBV7-2 combines with J gene TRBJ2-1; no definite D call. Trimming removed 3 bases at V and 5 bases at J, with 11 bases between. In germline, CDR1 is SGHTA, CDR2 FQGNSA. The CDR3 runs 14 residues. Here the CDR3 DNA reads TGTGCCAGCAGCTTCACAAGGAATAACAATGAGCAGTTCTTC. Protein sequence: CASSFTRNNNEQFF.

The V and J genes are TRBV5-6 and TRBJ2-3; D gene uncertain. This CDR3 is 16 amino acids long. Germline CDR1 and CDR2: SGHDT and YYEEEE. V dropped 0 bases and J dropped 0 bases, with 11 bases sitting between them. CDR3 bases: TGTGCCAGCAGCTTGGCCGGGTTAAGGAGCACAGATACGCAGTATTTT. Translating gives CASSLAGLRSTDTQYF.

The CDR3 here is CASSQDKNSAYEQYF. In DNA, the CDR3 is TGCGCCAGCAGCCAAGATAAGAACAGCGCGTACGAGCAGTACTTC. This chain connects TRBV4-3 to TRBJ2-5; D is unclear. The J call may be in error: the DNA end matches TRBJ2-7 better. The CDR3 runs 15 residues. CDR1 and CDR2 (germline): LGHNA, YSLEER.

As regards this clone: This sample includes further DNA sequences coding for the same CDR3. J is TRBJ1-5 and V is TRBV21-1; the table gives TRBD1 as D, unverified against the DNA. TRBV21-1 is a known pseudogene. The CDR3 runs 17 residues. The CDR3 loop is CASSLTRDRDCGQPQHF. The CDR3, as DNA: TGTGCCAGCAGCCTTACCCGAGACAGGGATTGTGGTCAGCCCCAGCATTTT.

Comments on this clone: An end of the junction differs from the germline gene, which may be a read error. The genes are TRBV12-3 or TRBV12-4 and TRBJ1-4; no clear D gene. The CDR3 spans 13 residues. CDR3 loop: CASNLHRYEKLFF. As DNA, the CDR3 is TGTGCCAGCAATTTACATAGATACGAAAAACTGTTTTTT.

The V gene is TRBV11-3, the J gene TRBJ2-6; tentative D call: TRBD2 (5 bases). V gave up 1 base and J gave up 1 base, with 17 bases separating them. Germline values: CDR1 SGHNT, CDR2 YENEEA. The CDR3 is 19 residues long. Written as DNA, the CDR3 is TGTGCCAGCAGCTTAGTGGGGAGCAGGATTGCTTCTGGGGCCAACGTCCTGACTTTC. It encodes CASSLVGSRIASGANVLTF.

This chain links TRBV10-3 with TRBJ2-2; D ambiguous. Germline V lookup: CDR1 ENHRY, CDR2 SYGVKD. This CDR3 is 12 amino acids long. V lost 3 bases and J 6 bases, leaving 5 bases between the germline ends. CDR3 nucleotide sequence: TGTGCCATCAGTGACTCTCCCGGGGAGCTGTTTTTT. It yields the protein CAISDSPGELFF.

Concerning this clone: This may be a read error: a much more frequent sequence differs by one nucleotide. The sample has other DNA sequences that encode this CDR3 too. The chain has TRBV7-6 and TRBJ2-1; 9 bases line up with TRBD1. CDR3 size: 16 residues. J was trimmed by 7 bases and V by 2 bases; bases with no gene match: 9. Germline assignment: CDR1 SGHVS and CDR2 FNYEAQ. The CDR3 here is CASSLISEDRGNEQFF. DNA of the CDR3: TGTGCCAGCAGCTTAATATCCGAGGACAGGGGTAATGAGCAGTTCTTC.

The rearrangement joins TRBV6-1 to TRBJ2-3, with 9 bases identical to TRBD2. With V trimmed by 1 base and J by 0 bases, 5 bases remained unmatched. Germline-derived CDR1 and CDR2 are MNHNS and SASEGT. The CDR3 totals 17 residues. CDR3 coding DNA: TGTGCCAGCAGTGAAGTAGTAGCGGGAGCTAGCACAGATACGCAGTATTTT. This gives the protein CASSEVVAGASTDTQYF.

This clone has just one count. This sequence joins TRBV7-2 and TRBJ2-7; TRBD1 aligns across 8 bases. The J segment lost 3 bases and the V segment lost 4 bases, leaving 5 bases of the junction unmatched. This CDR3 is built from 14 residues. Germline V gene sequence: CDR1 SGHTA, CDR2 FQGNSA. CDR3 sequence: CASSYGTGNYEQYF. The CDR3 nucleotides are TGTGCCAGCAGCTACGGGACAGGTAACTACGAGCAGTACTTC.

This rearrangement joins TRBV5-4 to TRBJ1-2; 9 bases match TRBD1. CDR3 length: 16 amino acids. In germline, CDR1 is SGHNT, CDR2 YYREEE (reference sequence). With 0 bases clipped from V and 6 bases from J, the junction kept 9 bases outside the gene matches. The CDR3 sequence: CASSLGQGVALDGYTF. The CDR3 nucleotides are TGTGCCAGCAGCTTGGGACAGGGGGTTGCCTTGGATGGCTACACCTTC.

The chain couples TRBV30 to TRBJ2-6; D might be TRBD1 or TRBD2, each matching 6 bases. Trimming took off 8 bases at V and 5 bases at J, with 16 bases between the two ends. This CDR3 is 14 amino acids long. CDR1 is GTSNPN, CDR2 SVGIG, per germline (reference sequence). The CDR3 here is CARSRGGRANVLTF. CDR3 sequence (DNA): TGTGCCAGATCCAGGGGAGGAAGGGCCAACGTCCTGACTTTC.

Details on this clone: This same CDR3 is encoded by further DNA sequences in the sample. The J gene is TRBJ2-1, the V gene TRBV6-2 or TRBV6-3; 8 nucleotides agree with TRBD2. The CDR3 extends over 15 amino acids. Trimming cost V 3 bases and J 7 bases; bases outside gene matches: 8. Germline assignment: CDR1 MNHEY and CDR2 SVGEGT. The CDR3 protein is CASSYKLAGLNEQFF. CDR3 nucleotides: TGTGCCAGCAGTTATAAGTTAGCGGGGTTAAATGAGCAGTTCTTC.

CDR3 in DNA: TGTGCCAGCAGCTTAGTGTCAGGCTGGAGCTACGAGCAGTACTTC. Protein: CASSLVSGWSYEQYF. J is TRBJ2-7 and V is TRBV7-2; D gene ambiguous. Germline CDR1 and CDR2: SGHTA and FQGNSA. There are 15 residues in the CDR3. Trimming left V 1 base short and J 3 bases short, with 13 bases between.

The V and J genes are TRBV3-1 (or the pseudogene TRBV3-2) and TRBJ2-1; 10 positions agree with TRBD2. Per the germline V gene, CDR1 is LGHDT and CDR2 is YNNKEL (reference sequence). The CDR3 length is 15 residues. Trimming cost V 5 bases and J 12 bases; bases outside gene matches: 13. CDR3 DNA: TGTGCCAGCAGCACTCAGCGGGAGGGCCTGGGACGGCAGTTCTTC. Translated: CASSTQREGLGRQFF.

Worth noting for this clone: One junction end disagrees with the germline gene, perhaps due to a read error. The rearrangement uses TRBV11-3 and TRBJ2-1; 8 bases are shared with TRBD1. The CDR3 loop spans 15 amino acids. From germline, CDR1 is SGHNT and CDR2 YENEEA. The chain's CDR3 is CASSSDRGFYNKQFF. CDR3 sequence (DNA): TGTGCCAGCAGCTCAGACAGGGGCTTTTACAATAAGCAGTTCTTC. The whole variable domain, filled in from reference TRBV11-3 and TRBJ2-1, reads EAGVVQSPRYKIIEKKQPVAFWCNPISGHNTLYWYLQNLGQGPELLIRYENEEAVDDSQLPKDRFSAERLKGVDSTLKIQPAELGDSAVYLCASSSDRGFYNKQFFGPGTRLTVL.

The chain has TRBV4-2 and TRBJ2-3; D may be TRBD1 or TRBD2 (5 bases each). CDR1 LGHNA and CDR2 YNFKEQ come from the germline V gene. The CDR3 contains 16 residues. Trimming shortened V by 4 bases and J by 5 bases, and 19 bases separated the two germline ends. CDR3 coding DNA: TGTGCCAGCAGCCGAGCGGTACAGGCCGAGGGAGATACGCAGTATTTT. Its protein is CASSRAVQAEGDTQYF.

This rearrangement joins TRBV19 to TRBJ2-2; D might be TRBD2 (6 bases). Looked up from germline, CDR1 is LNHDA and CDR2 is SQIVND (reference sequence). V gave up 2 bases and J gave up 6 bases, with 10 bases separating them. The CDR3 length is 14 residues. The CDR3 loop is CASSIQGGAGELFF. Here the CDR3 DNA reads TGTGCCAGTAGTATACAAGGAGGGGCCGGGGAGCTGTTTTTT.

This clone was counted between two and nine times. The genes are TRBV15 and TRBJ1-5; 10 bases map to TRBD1. CDR3 length: 15 residues. Unmatched junction bases numbered 8, after V lost 5 bases and J lost 7 bases. CDR1 and CDR2 (germline): LNHNV, YYDKDF (reference sequence). The CDR3 DNA reads TGTGCCACCAGCCGGGGACAGGGGAAGGTCCAGCCCCAGCATTTT. This sequence encodes CATSRGQGKVQPQHF.

In this sample, this clone turned up once. This rearrangement joins TRBV18 to TRBJ1-2, with unresolved D. V was pared by 3 bases and J by 4 bases, with 15 bases between. CDR3 length: 15 residues. CDR1 KGHSH and CDR2 LQKENI come from the germline V gene. The CDR3: CASSPGFGLSYGYTF. The CDR3, as DNA: TGTGCCAGCTCACCGGGGTTTGGGCTCTCCTATGGCTACACCTTC.

As regards this clone: The junction and the germline gene differ at one end; a read error may be behind it. This CDR3 is also generated by other DNA sequences in the sample. The V gene is TRBV6-5, the J gene TRBJ1-2, with D unclear. Germline CDR1 reads MNHEY; CDR2 reads SVGAGI. This CDR3 comprises 13 residues. The CDR3 loop reads CASSFGLWEGYTF. The CDR3 nucleotides read TGTGCCAGCAGTTTTGGTCTTTGGGAAGGCTATACCTTC.

J is TRBJ2-7 and V is TRBV29-1; 7 nucleotides align to TRBD2. Germline assignment: CDR1 SQVTM and CDR2 ANQGSEA. The CDR3 covers 13 residues. V was pared by 7 bases and J by 4 bases, with 10 bases of the junction left unmatched. CDR3 DNA: TGCAGCGCCCGCGAGGGCGGGGGATACGAGCAGTACTTC. Its protein product is CSAREGGGYEQYF.

The rearrangement uses TRBV10-3 and TRBJ1-5, with 9 bases fitting TRBD1. J lost 6 bases, V lost 3 bases, and 6 bases had no gene match. The CDR3 runs to 15 residues. The V gene's germline CDR1 is ENHRY and CDR2 SYGVKD. The CDR3 loop is CAISDQDRGFQPQHF. CDR3 in DNA: TGTGCCATCAGTGACCAGGACAGGGGTTTTCAGCCCCAGCATTTT.

V usage is TRBV24-1 and J usage is TRBJ2-1; maybe TRBD1 (6 bases). The germline CDR1 and CDR2 sequences are KGHDR and SFDVKD. Trimming removed 4 bases from V and 8 bases from J, with 17 bases in between. CDR3 length: 15 amino acids. The CDR3 loop reads CATSDTGTPWDEQFF. DNA for the CDR3: TGTGCCACCAGTGACACCGGGACACCGTGGGATGAGCAGTTCTTC.

The chain recombines TRBV14 with TRBJ1-1; D is possibly TRBD1 (5 bases). The CDR3 is 15 amino acids. Germline V CDR1 and CDR2: SGHDN, FVKESK. Between the trimmed V and J ends, which lost 4 bases and 5 bases, there was a span of 17 bases. CDR3 DNA: TGTGCCAGCAGCCTATCCTCAGGGTTGGGGACTGAAGCTTTCTTT. As protein: CASSLSSGLGTEAFF.

Notes on this clone: Other DNA sequences in this sample translate to the same CDR3. V is TRBV9 and J is TRBJ2-3, with 13 bases lining up with TRBD2. Germline-derived CDR1 and CDR2 are SGDLS and YYNGEE. The CDR3 contains 17 residues. Trimming took 0 bases from V and 2 from J; bases not matched to a gene: 3. The CDR3 reads CASSVEGLAGYTDTQYF. Written as DNA, the CDR3 is TGTGCCAGCAGCGTAGAGGGACTAGCGGGATACACAGATACGCAGTATTTT.

This clone was counted a few times. J is TRBJ2-5 and V is TRBV4-3; a possible D gene is TRBD1 (7 bases). Per the germline V gene, CDR1 is LGHNA and CDR2 is YSLEER. V lost 4 bases to trimming and J lost 1 base, with 16 bases between them. This CDR3 region has 16 residues. CDR3 amino acids: CASSPRQGGFQETQYF. The CDR3 DNA reads as TGCGCCAGCAGCCCACGACAGGGAGGTTTCCAAGAGACCCAGTACTTC.

The rearrangement joins TRBV19 to TRBJ1-5, with D unclear. The V gene lost 3 bases and the J gene lost 0 bases, with 6 bases spanning the gap. The CDR3 has 14 residues. Germline V gene lookup returns CDR1 LNHDA and CDR2 SQIVND (reference sequence). The CDR3 DNA sequence: TGTGCCAGTAGTATCTACTATAGCAATCAGCCCCAGCATTTT. Its protein product is CASSIYYSNQPQHF.